The rows below give T cell receptor beta chains drawn from one sample of a study of OX40 agonist ivuxolimab in advanced cancers. TCRdb's table, derived via immunoSEQ multiplex PCR, lists solely in-frame clones and lacks some. The table has about 70,000 clones, about 81% seen once. The sample in question was CD4+ or CD8+ T cells sorted from blood, obtained in a trial of the OX40 agonist ivuxolimab. The receptors derive from an adult with an advanced solid tumor such as melanoma, head and neck, liver or kidney cancer. CDR3s include the opening cysteine and the closing phenylalanine or tryptophan. Each record gives: J gene, D gene, clone size, V gene, CDR3 DNA, CDR3 protein. D genes are given only for firm matches. Clone size, where shown, is once, few, many, or a class for clones that have expanded.

TRBJ1-2,NA,NA,TRBV11-2,TGTGCCAGCAGCGGGCAGGCTTTATATGGCTACACCTTC,CASSGQALYGYTF
TRBJ2-7,TRBD1,NA,TRBV29-1,TGCAGCGTTGAAGACCGGGACAGTTCGTACTTC,CSVEDRDSSYF
TRBJ1-2,NA,NA,TRBV6-6,TGTGCCAGCAGAGAGGGGGAGAGCGGCTACACCTTC,CASREGESGYTF
TRBJ2-1,NA,NA,TRBV27,TGTGCCAGCAGTTTATTTAGCAGCGGTGAGCAGTTCTTC,CASSLFSSGEQFF
TRBJ1-1,TRBD1,NA,TRBV18,TGTGCCAGCTCATCTAACTTACAGGGGACTGAAGCTTTCTTT,CASSSNLQGTEAFF
TRBJ2-7,NA,NA,TRBV30,TGTGCCTGGACCGGCGGGAAGAGCCCCTACGAGCAGTACTTC,CAWTGGKSPYEQYF
TRBJ1-1,TRBD1,NA,TRBV2,TGTGCCAGCAGTGGACAGGGATTCAATACTGAAGCTTTCTTT,CASSGQGFNTEAFF
TRBJ2-3,TRBD2,NA,TRBV18,TGTGCCAGCTCAACGTCTAGCGGGGGGAGCACAGATACGCAGTATTTT,CASSTSSGGSTDTQYF
TRBJ2-7,NA,NA,TRBV5-5,TGTGCCAGCAGCTTTCTACGGACAACCTACGAGCAGTACTTC,CASSFLRTTYEQYF
TRBJ2-7,NA,NA,TRBV7-2,TGTGCCAGCAGCTTAACAGGACTACGATACGAGCAGTACTTC,CASSLTGLRYEQYF
TRBJ2-7,TRBD1,NA,TRBV18,TGTGCCAGCTCACCACCTCTGGGACAGGGTTACTACGAGCAGTACTTC,CASSPPLGQGYYEQYF
TRBJ2-5,NA,NA,TRBV2,TGTGCCAGCAGTTTTCAGGGTGAAGGGGAGACCCAGTACTTC,CASSFQGEGETQYF
TRBJ2-2,NA,NA,TRBV27,TGTGCCAGCAGTTCCAAGGACCATTACACCGGGGAGCTGTTTTTT,CASSSKDHYTGELFF
TRBJ1-2,NA,NA,TRBV2,TGTGCCAGCAGTGAACAGGGCTATGGCTACACCTTC,CASSEQGYGYTF
TRBJ2-6,NA,NA,TRBV5-6,TGTGCCAGCAGCTTGGGGTGGCCACGCTCTGGGGCCAACGTCCTGACTTTC,CASSLGWPRSGANVLTF
TRBJ2-7,TRBD2,NA,TRBV7-2,TGTGCCAGCAGCCCTACTAGCGACAACTACGAGCAGTACTTC,CASSPTSDNYEQYF
TRBJ2-1,TRBD2,few,TRBV19,TGTGCCAGTAGTACGAGCGGGAGGGCGCGTAATGAGCAGTTCTTC,CASSTSGRARNEQFF
TRBJ2-7,NA,few,TRBV2,TGTGCCAGCAGTGCCTTGGGCGAGCAGTACTTC,CASSALGEQYF
TRBJ2-7,TRBD2,NA,TRBV27,TGTGCCAGCAGTTTCGGGGGGGCCTTTGTCTACGAGCAGTACTTC,CASSFGGAFVYEQYF
TRBJ2-2,NA,NA,TRBV7-8,TGTGCCAGCAGCTTAATGGGGGAGCTGTTTTTT,CASSLMGELFF
TRBJ2-7,TRBD1,once,TRBV18,TGTGCCAGCTCACAGTTCCCAGGGGGCAGCTACGAGCAGTACTTC,CASSQFPGGSYEQYF
TRBJ1-2,NA,NA,TRBV7-9,TGTGCCAGCAGCGAAAACGGCGGGGGCTACACCTTC,CASSENGGGYTF
TRBJ1-1,NA,NA,TRBV11-2,TGTGCCAGCTCCTTGGAGGGTTTGAACACTGAAGCTTTCTTT,CASSLEGLNTEAFF
TRBJ1-1,NA,once,TRBV7-2,TGTGCCAGTGCGCCCGGGGTCACTGAAGCTTTCTTT,CASAPGVTEAFF
TRBJ2-7,NA,NA,TRBV18,TGTGCCAGCTCACCAGAGGCAGTTTACGAGCAGTACTTC,CASSPEAVYEQYF
TRBJ2-7,NA,medium-sized,TRBV7-9,TGTGCCAGCAGCCTGACAGGAGTTCTCTACGAGCAGTACTTC,CASSLTGVLYEQYF
TRBJ1-2,NA,once,TRBV15,TGTGCCACCAGCAGAGCACGAGGGGACGCTAACTATGGCTACACCTTC,CATSRARGDANYGYTF
TRBJ2-2,TRBD1,NA,TRBV12-5,TGTGCTAGTGGTTCCGCCCGTGACAGGGGGCGAAATCAATCCGGGGAGCTGTTTTTT,CASGSARDRGRNQSGELFF